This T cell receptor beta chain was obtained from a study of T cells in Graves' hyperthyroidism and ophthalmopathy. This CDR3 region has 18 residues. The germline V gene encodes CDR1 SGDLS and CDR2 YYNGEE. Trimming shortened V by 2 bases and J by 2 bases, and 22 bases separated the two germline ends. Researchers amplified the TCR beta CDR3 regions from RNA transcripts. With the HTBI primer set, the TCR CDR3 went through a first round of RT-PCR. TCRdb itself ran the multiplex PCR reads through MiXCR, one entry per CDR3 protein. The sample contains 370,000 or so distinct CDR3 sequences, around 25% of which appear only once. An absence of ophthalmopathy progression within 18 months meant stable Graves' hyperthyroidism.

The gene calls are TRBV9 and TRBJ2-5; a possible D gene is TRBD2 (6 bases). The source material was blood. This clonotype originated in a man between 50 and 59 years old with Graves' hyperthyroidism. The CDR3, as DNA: TGTGCCAGCAGCGTCTCATCGGAGGTTGTCGGAGGGCAAGAGACCCAGTACTTC. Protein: CASSVSSEVVGGQETQYF.